The sequence of this T cell receptor (beta chain) was determined in a study of lymphopenia after photon versus proton radiotherapy. Study-wide results and caveats: After the lymphocyte nadir, photon-treated repertoires showed oligoclonal expansion, especially of CD8+ Temra cells. Under photons, naive T cells and diversity fell while effector/memory populations rose. In patients who died, overall survival fell as post-nadir TCR diversity dropped more.

In the case of this clone: Its antigen is as yet unknown.

Profiling relied on immunoSEQ multiplex PCR, and the TCRdb table lists in-frame clones only, not all of them. The data contain 30,000 or so clones, approximately 87% of them seen just once; the ten biggest clones take up more than 40%. J was trimmed by 4 bases and V by 5 bases; bases with no gene match: 8. The CDR3 has 14 residues. Germline CDR1 SQVTM, CDR2 ANQGSEA. The chain joins TRBV29-1 to TRBJ2-1; 7 bases line up with TRBD1. Here the sequenced sample was peripheral blood, taken from a patient treated with proton-based radiotherapy. This receptor was obtained from a woman in her sixties or seventies with cholangiocarcinoma. Some clones in this sample may be carry-over from other donors' samples. The CDR3 coding sequence is TGCAGCGTTTTTAGGCAGGGGGTGTACAATGAGCAGTTCTTC. Translated, it gives CSVFRQGVYNEQFF.